Shown below are 31 T cell receptor beta chains from a single sample sequenced in a study of T cells in Graves' hyperthyroidism and ophthalmopathy. TCR beta CDR3 regions were amplified from RNA. The HTBI primer set drove a first-round RT-PCR of the TCR CDR3. MiXCR was run by TCRdb on the multiplex PCR reads, yielding one entry per CDR3 protein. The table includes hundreds of thousands of distinct CDR3 sequences, over 11% detected once. The sequenced material came from blood. These receptors were taken from a man aged 50 to 59 with Graves' ophthalmopathy.

The J gene is TRBJ2-5, the V gene TRBV7-2; 7 nucleotides match TRBD2. The CDR3 covers 14 residues. The V segment lost 5 bases and the J segment 4 bases; nucleotides outside the gene matches: 7. The germline CDR1 and CDR2 sequences are SGHTA and FQGNSA. CDR3 region: CASSRSGIGETQYF. The CDR3 DNA reads TGTGCCAGCAGCAGAAGCGGGATTGGAGAGACCCAGTACTTC.

Ten or more counts support this clonotype. The chain combines TRBV24-1 with TRBJ2-3; 8 bases are shared with TRBD1. Germline CDR1 is KGHDR and CDR2 is SFDVKD. The CDR3 runs to 13 residues. V was clipped by 5 bases and J by 7 bases; unmatched bases: 4. The CDR3 DNA reads TGTGCCACCAGTGTGGGACAGGAATATACGCAGTATTTT. Its translation: CATSVGQEYTQYF.

This clonotype was seen many times. The chain combines TRBV28 with TRBJ2-5, with a tentative D call TRBD1 (5 bases). Trimming stripped 3 bases from V and 4 bases from J, with 9 bases between. The CDR3 has 13 amino acids. Germline CDR1 is MDHEN and CDR2 is SYDVKM. The CDR3 spells CASSFPGRETQYF. CDR3 in DNA: TGTGCCAGCAGTTTTCCAGGGCGAGAGACCCAGTACTTC.

This chain connects TRBV2 to TRBJ2-7; D gene ambiguous. Trimming pared 6 bases from V and 5 bases from J, leaving 8 bases between. Germline CDR1 and CDR2: SNHLY and FYNNEI. The CDR3 totals 11 residues. Written as DNA, the CDR3 is TGTGCCAGCAGGACATTAGACGAGCAGTACTTC. It translates to CASRTLDEQYF. Full variable domain (remainder filled in from reference TRBV2 and TRBJ2-7): EPEVTQTPSHQVTQMGQEVILRCVPISNHLYFYWYRQILGQKVEFLVSFYNNEISEKSEIFDDQFSVERPDGSNFTLKIRSTKLEDSAMYFCASRTLDEQYFGPGTRLTVT.

This clonotype was found many times. The rearrangement joins TRBV29-1 to TRBJ2-7, with TRBD2 as a possible D gene (6 bases). Trimming pared 3 bases from V and 2 bases from J, leaving 17 bases between. CDR3 length: 15 residues. The germline gives CDR1 SQVTM, CDR2 ANQGSEA. The CDR3 spells CSVDGGSGRTYEQYF. CDR3 nucleotide sequence: TGCAGCGTTGATGGGGGGAGCGGGCGCACCTACGAGCAGTACTTC.

There are a few counts of this clonotype. This chain joins TRBV6-5 and TRBJ1-6; no definite D call. With 2 bases removed from V and 5 bases from J, the gap between germline ends came to 4 bases. Germline assignment: CDR1 MNHEY and CDR2 SVGAGI. This CDR3 spans 13 amino acids. This chain's CDR3 is CASSYPDNSPLHF. CDR3 sequence (DNA): TGTGCCAGCAGTTACCCCGATAATTCACCCCTCCACTTT.

This clonotype was counted a few times. V is TRBV5-1 and J is TRBJ2-6; 9 bases are a match to TRBD2. J lost 0 bases, V lost 0 bases, and 7 bases had no gene match. The CDR3 consists of 19 residues. Germline V lookup: CDR1 SGHRS, CDR2 YFSETQ. CDR3 sequence reads: CASSLDLAGAGSGANVLTF. CDR3 DNA: TGCGCCAGCAGCTTGGATTTAGCGGGAGCGGGCTCTGGGGCCAACGTCCTGACTTTC.

For this clonotype: Mismatch with germline at one junction end may stem from a read error. The chain links TRBV6-5 to TRBJ2-3; D remains unclear. Germline assignment: CDR1 MNHEY and CDR2 SVGAGI. The CDR3 covers 18 residues. The CDR3 DNA reads as TGTGCCGGCAGTTACTCGATAAGGCGGTTAGCTAGCACAGATACGCAGTATTTT. It encodes CAGSYSIRRLASTDTQYF.

This clonotype was picked up many times. The V gene is TRBV7-3, the J gene TRBJ2-1; TRBD1 agrees at 7 bases. J gave up 0 bases and V 2 bases, and 4 bases lay outside the gene matches. The CDR3 runs to 16 residues. CDR1 and CDR2 (germline): SGHTA, FQGTGA. The CDR3 here is CASSLLPGGSYNEQFF. For the CDR3, the DNA is TGTGCCAGCAGCTTACTCCCAGGGGGCTCCTACAATGAGCAGTTCTTC.

This clonotype turned up a few times. This sequence joins TRBV5-1 and TRBJ2-7, with D perhaps matching TRBD1 (5 bases). Trimming stripped 1 base from V and 8 bases from J, with 13 bases between. Germline values: CDR1 SGHRS, CDR2 YFSETQ. CDR3 size: 13 residues. This chain's CDR3 is CASSLSAREQQYF. The CDR3 nucleotides read TGCGCCAGCAGCTTGTCGGCCAGGGAACAGCAGTACTTC.

This clonotype has a count of ten or more. This chain connects TRBV20-1 to TRBJ2-3, with D possibly matching TRBD2 (5 bases). Trimming left V 6 bases short and J 3 bases short, with 22 bases between. Germline V CDR1 and CDR2: DFQATT, SNEGSKA (reference sequence). The CDR3 covers 16 residues. The CDR3 DNA reads as TGCAGTGCCCCGACAACGAGAGGACTCTGGACAGATACGCAGTATTTT. Protein: CSAPTTRGLWTDTQYF.

This clonotype came up many times. This chain uses TRBV12-3 or TRBV12-4 with TRBJ1-1; TRBD1 aligns across 10 bases. V shed 5 bases and J 3 bases; nucleotides not matched to a gene: 3. This CDR3 is built from 14 residues. CDR3 in amino acids: CASSLTGGYTEAFF. Written as DNA, the CDR3 is TGTGCCAGCAGTCTGACAGGGGGCTACACTGAAGCTTTCTTT.

This clonotype was found a few times. At one boundary the junction diverges from the germline segment, which might be a read error. The V and J genes are TRBV29-1 and TRBJ1-3; a possible D gene is TRBD1 (5 bases). This CDR3 has 15 residues. CDR1 is SQVTM, CDR2 ANQGSEA, per germline. The CDR3 bases are TGCAGCGCCACTCAGGGCCCCCTCTCTGGAGACACCATATATTTT. Protein sequence: CSATQGPLSGDTIYF. Drawing the rest from reference TRBV29-1 and TRBJ1-3, the complete variable domain is SAVISQKPSRDICQRGTSLTIQCQVDSQVTMMFWYRQQPGQSLTLIATANQGSEATYESGFVIDKFPISRPNLTFSTLTVSNMSPEDSSIYLCSATQGPLSGDTIYFGEGSWLTVV.

This rearrangement joins TRBV28 to TRBJ1-2; D not certain. The CDR3 runs to 13 residues. The V gene's germline CDR1 is MDHEN and CDR2 SYDVKM. V lost 7 bases to trimming and J lost 1 base, with 10 bases between them. The CDR3 protein is CASTSFVNYGYTF. In DNA form, the CDR3 reads TGTGCCAGCACCTCGTTCGTTAACTATGGCTACACCTTC.

This clonotype was seen repeatedly, ten times or more. The CDR3 reads CASSYSSGLAGVSSTDTQYF. DNA for the CDR3: TGTGCCAGCAGTTACTCGAGCGGACTAGCGGGGGTATCTAGCACAGATACGCAGTATTTT. The rearrangement links TRBV6-6 to TRBJ2-3; 13 nucleotides agree with TRBD2. J was trimmed by 0 bases and V by 0 bases; bases with no gene match: 9. CDR1 and CDR2 from the germline V gene are MNHNY and SVGAGI (reference sequence). This CDR3 contains 20 residues.

Ten or more counts support this clonotype. This chain connects TRBV11-2 to TRBJ2-1; TRBD2 might be the D (5 bases). V was cut by 0 bases and J by 7 bases, with 22 bases left in between. The CDR3 sequence is 18 residues long. Per the germline V gene, CDR1 is SGHAT and CDR2 is FQNNGV. The CDR3 reads CASSLDPPREGRSNEQFF. The CDR3 DNA reads TGTGCCAGCAGCTTAGATCCCCCCCGAGAGGGCAGAAGTAATGAGCAGTTCTTC.

This clonotype showed up many times. V and J are TRBV11-3 and TRBJ2-2; TRBD2 matches 9 bases. The CDR3 has 19 amino acids. The germline gives CDR1 SGHNT, CDR2 YENEEA. V trimming: 0 bases; J trimming: 2 bases; junction bases outside the gene matches: 10. CDR3 nucleotides: TGTGCCAGCAGCTTAGAGGGACTAGCACTATTGGGAAACACCGGGGAGCTGTTTTTT. Its protein product is CASSLEGLALLGNTGELFF.

The rearrangement links TRBV6-1 to TRBJ1-4, with 10 bases aligning to TRBD1. This CDR3 has 14 residues. The V gene end was trimmed by 6 bases and the J gene end by 8 bases; junction bases not matched to a gene: 6. The germline V gene encodes CDR1 MNHNS and CDR2 SASEGT. This chain's CDR3 is CASRETGGREKLFF. The CDR3 DNA reads TGTGCCAGCAGGGAGACAGGGGGCAGAGAAAAACTGTTTTTT.

In this sample, this clonotype turned up many times. The chain employs TRBV6-1 and TRBJ2-7, with D uncertain. Deletions cut 0 bases from V and 3 bases from J, with 6 bases between. This CDR3 is built from 13 residues. Per the germline V gene, CDR1 is MNHNS and CDR2 is SASEGT. The CDR3: CASSEAPDYEQYF. The CDR3 DNA reads TGTGCCAGCAGTGAAGCGCCGGACTACGAGCAGTACTTC.

This clonotype was observed many times. V gene TRBV2 combines with J gene TRBJ2-7; tentatively, D is TRBD2 (6 bases). The CDR3 covers 13 residues. CDR1 is SNHLY, CDR2 FYNNEI, per germline. V lost 3 bases and J 2 bases, leaving 8 bases between the germline ends. CDR3 sequence reads: CASSEGGAYEQYF. In DNA, the CDR3 is TGTGCCAGCAGTGAGGGGGGAGCCTACGAGCAGTACTTC.

Turning to this clonotype: The conserved closing phenylalanine or tryptophan is absent in this CDR3, likely reflecting a read error. CDR3 nucleotides: TGTGCCAGCAGTGGGATGGACCACTTGGATTACGAGCAGTACTCC. Its protein product is CASSGMDHLDYEQYS. The gene calls are TRBV2 and TRBJ2-7, with D uncertain. There are 15 residues in the CDR3. V was clipped by 4 bases and J by 4 bases, with 17 bases between them. The germline V gene has CDR1 SNHLY and CDR2 FYNNEI.

Many counts were recorded for this clonotype. The chain combines TRBV5-8 with TRBJ2-1, with TRBD2 identical over 7 bases. V lost 0 bases and J lost 2; bases outside the gene matches: 8. Germline loops: CDR1 SGHTS, CDR2 YDEGEE. The length of the CDR3 is 17 residues. Here the CDR3 DNA reads TGTGCCAGCAGCTTGGGTTCTCTAGCGGACCCCTACAATGAGCAGTTCTTC. Translation gives CASSLGSLADPYNEQFF.

The gene calls are TRBV7-6 and TRBJ2-3; 12 bases line up with TRBD2. The CDR3 runs to 18 residues. The germline V gene has CDR1 SGHVS and CDR2 FNYEAQ. With V trimmed by 5 bases and J by 11 bases, 20 bases remained unmatched. The CDR3 DNA is TGTGCCAGCAGCCCTACTCGGGCTAGCGGGAGGGCCGAGTACCAGCAGTATTTT. Translating gives CASSPTRASGRAEYQQYF.

This clonotype appeared many times. The chain joins TRBV10-3 to TRBJ2-3; no definite D call. Germline assignment: CDR1 ENHRY and CDR2 SYGVKD. The CDR3 is made up of 14 amino acids. The V end lost 7 bases, the J end lost 0 bases, and 11 bases lay between the germline ends. CDR3 sequence reads: CAIMGHRSTDTQYF. The CDR3 coding sequence is TGTGCCATCATGGGTCATAGGAGCACAGATACGCAGTATTTT.

The table lists this clonotype with many counts. The V call is TRBV20-1, the J call TRBJ2-7; no clear D gene. This CDR3 has 12 residues. CDR1 DFQATT and CDR2 SNEGSKA come from the germline V gene (reference sequence). Trimming took 5 bases from V and 3 from J, leaving 11 bases between them. CDR3 sequence reads: CSAQPSNYEQYF. DNA for the CDR3: TGCAGTGCTCAGCCCTCTAACTACGAGCAGTACTTC.

This clonotype occurred a few times. This chain joins TRBV9 and TRBJ1-5; D not certain. V lost 3 bases and J lost 3, with 13 bases in between. The CDR3 totals 15 residues. Germline CDR1 SGDLS, CDR2 YYNGEE. Here the CDR3 DNA reads TGTGCCAGCAGCGAGGCCGCGGAGGACAATCAGCCCCAGCATTTT. Its translation is CASSEAAEDNQPQHF.

This clonotype appeared a few times. The V and J genes are TRBV6-2 or TRBV6-3 and TRBJ2-3, with no clear D. Between the trimmed V and J ends, which lost 0 bases and 1 base, there was a span of 11 bases. CDR1 is MNHEY, CDR2 SVGEGT, per germline. The CDR3 runs to 16 residues. DNA of the CDR3: TGTGCCAGCAGTTACTCGACTCCCGGCGGCACAGATACGCAGTATTTT. Translating it yields CASSYSTPGGTDTQYF.

This clonotype was detected ten times or more. V gene TRBV7-3 combines with J gene TRBJ1-5, with D unresolved. The V gene's germline CDR1 is SGHTA and CDR2 FQGTGA. CDR3 length: 19 amino acids. With 1 base removed from V and 0 bases from J, the gap between germline ends came to 19 bases. The CDR3 sequence is CASSLRSSHTRYSNQPQHF. The CDR3 nucleotides read TGTGCCAGCAGCTTAAGGTCCAGTCACACGCGTTATAGCAATCAGCCCCAGCATTTT. Full variable domain (missing parts from reference TRBV7-3 and TRBJ1-5): GAGVSQTPSNKVTEKGKYVELRCDPISGHTALYWYRQSLGQGPEFLIYFQGTGAADDSGLPNDRFFAVRPEGSVSTLKIQRTERGDSAVYLCASSLRSSHTRYSNQPQHFGDGTRLSIL.

This clonotype was seen repeatedly, ten times or more. This sequence joins TRBV14 and TRBJ1-2; D is unresolved. Trimming removed 4 bases from V and 8 bases from J, with 8 bases in between. The germline V gene has CDR1 SGHDN and CDR2 FVKESK. This CDR3 spans 11 amino acids. The CDR3, as DNA: TGTGCCAGCAGCCTGGGATCAGGCTACACCTTC. As protein: CASSLGSGYTF.

Ten or more counts support this clonotype. The V call is TRBV20-1, the J call TRBJ2-7, with TRBD2 matching 10 bases. V lost 6 bases, J lost 6 bases, and 8 bases stayed unmatched. This CDR3 is 13 amino acids long. Germline-derived CDR1 and CDR2 are DFQATT and SNEGSKA (reference sequence). This CDR3 reads CSATGLAFPEQYF. The CDR3 nucleotides read TGCAGTGCCACGGGACTAGCGTTCCCCGAGCAGTACTTC.

The chain joins TRBV5-1 to TRBJ2-2; tentatively, D is TRBD2 (5 bases). Germline V gene data show CDR1 as SGHRS and CDR2 as YFSETQ. V gave up 4 bases and J gave up 5 bases, with 15 bases separating them. This CDR3 comprises 15 residues. CDR3 DNA: TGCGCCAGCAGCCCTACCGTCAGCGGTACCGGGGAGCTGTTTTTT. Its protein product is CASSPTVSGTGELFF. Drawing the rest from reference TRBV5-1 and TRBJ2-2, the complete variable domain is KAGVTQTPRYLIKTRGQQVTLSCSPISGHRSVSWYQQTPGQGLQFLFEYFSETQRNKGNFPGRFSGRQFSNSRSEMNVSTLELGDSALYLCASSPTVSGTGELFFGEGSRLTVL.